This TCR beta chain was profiled in a study of blood T cell repertoires in COVID-19. The CDR3 sequence is 16 residues long. V was shortened by 2 bases and J by 0 bases, with 13 bases between the two germline ends. Germline V gene lookup returns CDR1 KGHSH and CDR2 LQKENI. Recovered Cohort 3 donors showed two negative PCRs, clearance, or symptom resolution. Generated by immunoSEQ multiplex PCR, the TCRdb table keeps only in-frame clones and is missing some. Of about 480,000 clones listed, approximately 87% are singletons. This rearrangement joins TRBV18 to TRBJ1-1; no firm D call. Sequencing was carried out using PBMCs or T cells enriched from blood (not recorded which). This clonotype was sampled from a woman aged 35 to 49 who had recovered from COVID-19. CDR3 in DNA: TGTGCCAGCTCACCATACCCACAGATTATGAACACTGAAGCTTTCTTT. It is translated as CASSPYPQIMNTEAFF.